Listed below are T cell receptor beta chains from one sample, sequenced in a study of blood T cell repertoires in COVID-19. Method: immunoSEQ multiplex PCR; TCRdb's copy keeps in-frame clones and lacks some. Of 350,000 or so clones listed, approximately 88% are singletons. Sequencing was performed on peripheral blood. The source of these receptors is a woman in her twenties or thirties with COVID-19, enrolled during active disease. CDR3s leave out the opening cysteine and the closing phenylalanine or tryptophan. Only part of the rows carry a size: once, few, many, or a class if the clone is expanded.

clone_size: NA; j_call: TRBJ2-2; v_call: TRBV28; cdr3_aa: ASSFPSATGELF
clone_size: NA; j_call: TRBJ2-2; v_call: TRBV9; cdr3_aa: ASTPLRGGSRGELF
clone_size: NA; j_call: TRBJ1-2; v_call: TRBV6-5; cdr3_aa: ASSYTSGYGYT
clone_size: few; j_call: TRBJ1-1; v_call: TRBV5-1; cdr3_aa: ASSLGTGGAYTEAF
clone_size: NA; j_call: TRBJ2-2; v_call: TRBV2; cdr3_aa: ATPAGGTGELF
clone_size: NA; j_call: TRBJ2-5; v_call: TRBV5-6; cdr3_aa: ASSLYSGGFQETQY
clone_size: NA; j_call: TRBJ2-5; v_call: TRBV4-3; cdr3_aa: ASSQGRAGVKLETQY
clone_size: NA; j_call: TRBJ2-1; v_call: TRBV15; cdr3_aa: ATSLLAGGRNEQF
clone_size: NA; j_call: TRBJ1-4; v_call: TRBV28; cdr3_aa: ASRGGQGYVGKDEKLF
clone_size: NA; j_call: TRBJ2-3; v_call: TRBV7-9; cdr3_aa: ASSSSGSGTQY
clone_size: NA; j_call: TRBJ1-1; v_call: TRBV5-5; cdr3_aa: ASSLGHPNTEAF
clone_size: NA; j_call: TRBJ2-1; v_call: TRBV7-9; cdr3_aa: ASSPNRGGSYNEQF
clone_size: NA; j_call: TRBJ1-2; v_call: TRBV6-5; cdr3_aa: ASSYNGRGYGYT
clone_size: NA; j_call: TRBJ1-5; v_call: TRBV19; cdr3_aa: ASKWTPGHSNQPQH
clone_size: NA; j_call: TRBJ2-1; v_call: TRBV7-9; cdr3_aa: ASSLGYLREQF
clone_size: NA; j_call: TRBJ2-1; v_call: TRBV20-1; cdr3_aa: SASPGTSGGPSEQF
clone_size: NA; j_call: TRBJ2-7; v_call: TRBV7-2; cdr3_aa: ASSSTSGGPYEQY
clone_size: NA; j_call: TRBJ1-1; v_call: TRBV3-1/TRBV3-2; cdr3_aa: ASSRFAFRGNTEAF
clone_size: NA; j_call: TRBJ1-5; v_call: TRBV5-1; cdr3_aa: ASSLGGLGNQPQH
clone_size: NA; j_call: TRBJ1-2; v_call: TRBV29-1; cdr3_aa: SVGTQAIYGYT
clone_size: NA; j_call: TRBJ1-2; v_call: TRBV7-2; cdr3_aa: ASSSSTGGGYGYT
clone_size: few; j_call: TRBJ1-5; v_call: TRBV6-5; cdr3_aa: ASSSRGLNNQPQH
clone_size: NA; j_call: TRBJ1-1; v_call: TRBV7-2; cdr3_aa: ASSTDHSNTEAF
clone_size: NA; j_call: TRBJ2-3; v_call: TRBV20-1; cdr3_aa: SASKPDTQY
clone_size: NA; j_call: TRBJ2-7; v_call: TRBV15; cdr3_aa: ATSRDSLRDRGHEQY
clone_size: NA; j_call: TRBJ2-1; v_call: TRBV2; cdr3_aa: ASSGISSYNEQF
clone_size: NA; j_call: TRBJ1-3; v_call: TRBV6-5; cdr3_aa: ASSYSSTHSGNTIY
clone_size: once; j_call: TRBJ2-7; v_call: TRBV6-5; cdr3_aa: ASSKDSYYEQY
clone_size: NA; j_call: TRBJ2-3; v_call: TRBV6-2/TRBV6-3; cdr3_aa: ASSHRTGSDTQY
clone_size: NA; j_call: TRBJ2-3; v_call: TRBV2; cdr3_aa: ASSSAAGGRDTQY
clone_size: NA; j_call: TRBJ1-6; v_call: TRBV28; cdr3_aa: ASSLLRGDRGFLDSPLH
clone_size: NA; j_call: TRBJ2-1; v_call: TRBV5-4; cdr3_aa: ASSLAGAEQF
clone_size: NA; j_call: TRBJ1-1; v_call: TRBV19; cdr3_aa: ASSSQGENTEAF
clone_size: NA; j_call: TRBJ1-4; v_call: TRBV12-3/TRBV12-4; cdr3_aa: ASEAGGKLF
clone_size: NA; j_call: TRBJ1-1; v_call: TRBV3-1/TRBV3-2; cdr3_aa: ASSPAGVGAF
clone_size: NA; j_call: TRBJ2-7; v_call: TRBV9; cdr3_aa: ASSLSGGSAYEQY
clone_size: NA; j_call: TRBJ2-3; v_call: TRBV19; cdr3_aa: ASSLLAGVGDTQY
clone_size: NA; j_call: TRBJ2-3; v_call: TRBV24-1; cdr3_aa: ATSSQGESTDTQY
clone_size: few; j_call: TRBJ1-6; v_call: TRBV9; cdr3_aa: ASSEGQVYYNSPLH